This entry lists 26 T cell receptor beta chains sequenced from one sample in a study of blood T cell repertoires in COVID-19 (dated by TCRdb to the early 2020s). Library method: the immunoSEQ multiplex PCR assay. Imported from immuneACCESS, the table was reduced by TCRdb to in-frame sequences with V and J called. These copies leave out some clones; in studies compared against another copy, an unresolved V gene accounts for under half, and the cause of the remainder is not known. The sample table contains about 310,000 clones; only one count was recorded for roughly 91% of them. Of the sample, 1% is held by the ten largest clones. The sequenced sample was peripheral blood. The receptors originated from a middle-aged man with active or convalescent COVID-19.

This clone showed up just a few times. The chain carries TRBV19 and TRBJ2-2, with TRBD2 matching over 10 bases. The V gene's germline CDR1 is LNHDA and CDR2 SQIVND (reference sequence). Unmatched junction bases numbered 0, after V lost 4 bases and J lost 4 bases. The CDR3 spans 14 residues. CDR3 DNA sequence: TGTGCCAGTAGTACTAGCGGGGGCACCGGGGAGCTGTTTTTT. Residues: CASSTSGGTGELFF.

The chain recombines TRBV6-4 with TRBJ1-1, with a tentative D call TRBD1 (6 bases). CDR3 length: 14 amino acids. Trimming stripped 7 bases from V and 2 bases from J, with 14 bases between. Looked up from germline, CDR1 is MRHNA and CDR2 is SNTAGT. The CDR3 sequence is CASKGGASNTEAFF. The CDR3 bases are TGTGCCAGCAAAGGGGGGGCATCAAACACTGAAGCTTTCTTT.

J is TRBJ2-6 and V is TRBV28; the match to TRBD2 covers 7 bases. Trimming at V came to 3 bases and at J to 5 bases, leaving 1 base not matched to a gene. This CDR3 has 14 residues. Germline CDR1 and CDR2: MDHEN and SYDVKM. For the CDR3, the DNA is TGTGCCAGCAGTTTGGGAGGGTGGGCCAACGTCCTGACTTTC. Its protein is CASSLGGWANVLTF. The full variable domain, its missing parts supplied by reference TRBV28 and TRBJ2-6, is DVKVTQSSRYLVKRTGEKVFLECVQDMDHENMFWYRQDPGLGLRLIYFSYDVKMKEKGDIPEGYSVSREKKERFSLILESASTNQTSMYLCASSLGGWANVLTFGAGSRLTVL.

This clone was detected only a few times. The V call is TRBV7-3, the J call TRBJ2-2; TRBD2 might be the D (7 bases). Germline values: CDR1 SGHTA, CDR2 FQGTGA. The CDR3 spans 19 residues. Trimming pared 5 bases from V and 3 bases from J, leaving 25 bases between. The CDR3 region is CASSAYPPSRGPYTGELFF. The CDR3 DNA reads as TGTGCCAGCAGCGCTTATCCCCCCTCGCGGGGGCCCTACACCGGGGAGCTGTTTTTT. Together with reference TRBV7-3 and TRBJ2-2, the CDR3 gives the full variable domain: GAGVSQTPSNKVTEKGKYVELRCDPISGHTALYWYRQSLGQGPEFLIYFQGTGAADDSGLPNDRFFAVRPEGSVSTLKIQRTERGDSAVYLCASSAYPPSRGPYTGELFFGEGSRLTVL.

This clone was seen only a few times. The rearrangement joins TRBV19 to TRBJ1-3; D not resolved. The V and J ends lost 6 bases and 0 bases respectively, with 12 bases between them. This CDR3 contains 15 residues. Germline lookup yields CDR1 LNHDA and CDR2 SQIVND (reference sequence). The CDR3 spells CASSKQSSSGNTIYF. In nucleotides, the CDR3 is TGTGCCAGTAGCAAACAGTCGAGCTCTGGAAACACCATATATTTT.

The chain joins TRBV19 to TRBJ2-1; TRBD2 matches 13 bases. Per the germline V gene, CDR1 is LNHDA and CDR2 is SQIVND (reference sequence). Trimming took 3 bases from V and 5 from J; bases not matched to a gene: 1. CDR3 length: 15 amino acids. The CDR3 DNA reads as TGTGCCAGTAGTATCGGACTAGCGGGGGACAATGAGCAGTTCTTC. Its protein is CASSIGLAGDNEQFF.

This chain joins TRBV14 and TRBJ1-1; 7 nucleotides agree with TRBD1. Germline V lookup: CDR1 SGHDN, CDR2 FVKESK. The CDR3 loop spans 15 amino acids. With V trimmed by 5 bases and J by 5 bases, 11 bases remained unmatched. CDR3 loop: CASSAVGGAGTEAFF. The CDR3, as DNA: TGTGCCAGCAGCGCTGTAGGGGGCGCGGGAACTGAAGCTTTCTTT. The variable domain in full, with the rest retrieved from reference TRBV14 and TRBJ1-1, is EAGVTQFPSHSVIEKGQTVTLRCDPISGHDNLYWYRRVMGKEIKFLLHFVKESKQDESGMPNNRFLAERTGGTYSTLKVQPAELEDSGVYFCASSAVGGAGTEAFFGQGTRLTVV.

The chain carries TRBV28 and TRBJ1-4; 7 nucleotides align to TRBD1. The V gene's germline CDR1 is MDHEN and CDR2 SYDVKM. V shed 3 bases, J shed 7 bases, and the junction held 5 bases outside the gene matches. There are 14 residues in the CDR3. CDR3 amino acids: CASSFSGGSEKLFF. CDR3 nucleotide sequence: TGTGCCAGCAGTTTCTCAGGGGGAAGTGAAAAACTGTTTTTT.

The chain is built from TRBV4-2 and TRBJ2-7; TRBD2 is a possible D gene (6 bases). Germline assignment: CDR1 LGHNA and CDR2 YNFKEQ. The CDR3 totals 14 residues. The V end lost 0 bases, the J end lost 6 bases, and 12 bases lay between the germline ends. CDR3 sequence: CASSQERLGGEQYF. The CDR3 region has the DNA TGTGCCAGCAGCCAAGAACGACTAGGCGGCGAGCAGTACTTC.

The gene calls are TRBV7-7 and TRBJ2-1; TRBD2 aligns across 11 bases. Germline V lookup: CDR1 SSHAT, CDR2 FNYEAQ (reference sequence). This CDR3 contains 15 residues. J lost 5 bases, V lost 5 bases, and 5 bases had no gene match. Here the CDR3 reads CASSKGLADDNEQFF. CDR3 sequence (DNA): TGTGCCAGCAGCAAGGGACTAGCGGACGACAATGAGCAGTTCTTC. Together with reference TRBV7-7 and TRBJ2-1, the CDR3 gives the full variable domain: GAGVSQSPRYKVTKRGQDVTLRCDPISSHATLYWYQQALGQGPEFLTYFNYEAQPDKSGLPSDRFSAERPEGSISTLTIQRTEQRDSAMYRCASSKGLADDNEQFFGPGTRLTVL.

The chain couples TRBV4-3 to TRBJ2-5; D might be TRBD2 (6 bases). Per germline, CDR1 LGHNA and CDR2 YSLEER. V lost 2 bases, J lost 0 bases, and 10 bases lay in between. The CDR3 sequence is 15 residues long. The CDR3 sequence: CASSQKAGYQETQYF. DNA for the CDR3: TGCGCCAGCAGCCAAAAGGCGGGGTACCAAGAGACCCAGTACTTC.

About this clone: Relative to the germline gene, one junction end is altered; a read error may explain this. V gene TRBV19 combines with J gene TRBJ2-1; TRBD1 aligns across 7 bases. There are 12 residues in the CDR3. Germline V gives CDR1 LNHDA, CDR2 SQIVND (reference sequence). CDR3 sequence: CASSIPRQGILF. The CDR3 coding sequence is TGTGCCAGTAGTATCCCCCGACAGGGAATCCTCTTC. Full variable domain (outside the CDR3, taken from reference TRBV19 and TRBJ2-1): DGGITQSPKYLFRKEGQNVTLSCEQNLNHDAMYWYRQDPGQGLRLIYYSQIVNDFQKGDIAEGYSVSREKKESFPLTVTSAQKNPTAFYLCASSIPRQGILFGPGTRLTVL.

The chain uses TRBV20-1 and TRBJ2-1; TRBD2 agrees at 10 bases. CDR1 DFQATT and CDR2 SNEGSKA come from the germline V gene (reference sequence). This CDR3 contains 13 residues. Trimming took 3 bases from V and 8 from J; bases not matched to a gene: 4. CDR3 bases: TGCAGTGCTAGTCTCCTAGCGGGAGATGAGCAGTTCTTC. Protein sequence: CSASLLAGDEQFF.

This clone was seen just once. J is TRBJ1-1 and V is TRBV19; D is unclear. CDR3 size: 13 residues. V was trimmed by 6 bases and J by 6 bases, leaving 14 bases between them. Germline V CDR1 and CDR2: LNHDA, SQIVND (reference sequence). The CDR3 coding sequence is TGTGCCAGTAGCTCTAGCCGTTGGGCTGAAGCTTTCTTT. Protein: CASSSSRWAEAFF.

V and J are TRBV2 and TRBJ1-5; the D gene is possibly TRBD1 (6 bases). The germline V gene has CDR1 SNHLY and CDR2 FYNNEI. The V end was cut by 5 bases, the J end by 6 bases, with 14 bases between. This CDR3 is 14 amino acids long. CDR3 sequence (DNA): TGTGCCAGCAGTCTTCGGCGGGGGGCTCAGCCCCAGCATTTT. Protein: CASSLRRGAQPQHF.

The V and J genes are TRBV4-3 and TRBJ1-2, with D possibly matching TRBD1 (6 bases). The CDR3 contains 16 residues. V was pared by 4 bases and J by 5 bases, with 20 bases between. Germline V gene data show CDR1 as LGHNA and CDR2 as YSLEER. The DNA for the CDR3 is TGCGCCAGCAGCCGGGACTCGGGGGGCAATAGTTATGGCTACACCTTC. This gives the protein CASSRDSGGNSYGYTF.

The rearrangement uses TRBV28 and TRBJ2-3, with 9 bases aligning to TRBD2. The CDR3 totals 15 residues. Germline trimming cut 5 bases from V and 4 bases from J; bases unmatched to any gene: 7. Germline lookup yields CDR1 MDHEN and CDR2 SYDVKM. CDR3 nucleotide sequence: TGTGCCAGCAGTCCGGCTCTAGCGGGGCCAGATACGCAGTATTTT. Translating it yields CASSPALAGPDTQYF.

The chain employs TRBV6-5 and TRBJ1-1; 9 bases align to TRBD1. This CDR3 has 15 amino acids. The germline gives CDR1 MNHEY, CDR2 SVGAGI. V shed 6 bases and J 1 base; nucleotides not matched to a gene: 6. The CDR3 DNA reads as TGTGCCAGCAGCTGGGGACAGGGAGGGAACACTGAAGCTTTCTTT. This codes for CASSWGQGGNTEAFF.

V gene TRBV28 combines with J gene TRBJ2-7, with TRBD1 identical over 11 bases. CDR1 and CDR2 (germline): MDHEN, SYDVKM. The CDR3 is made up of 14 amino acids. V was pared by 10 bases and J by 5 bases, with 10 bases of the junction left unmatched. The CDR3 region is CATLLGQGANEQYF. CDR3 in DNA: TGTGCCACCTTACTAGGACAGGGGGCCAACGAGCAGTACTTC.

This clone has only one observation. The V and J genes are TRBV2 and TRBJ1-5, with a possible D match to TRBD1 (5 bases). CDR1 and CDR2 from the germline V gene are SNHLY and FYNNEI. The CDR3 runs 17 residues. V dropped 5 bases and J dropped 4 bases, with 21 bases sitting between them. In nucleotides, the CDR3 is TGTGCCAGCAGTACCCTAAAATCGGGACTAGTTAATCAGCCCCAGCATTTT. Protein product: CASSTLKSGLVNQPQHF.

The V gene is TRBV29-1, the J gene TRBJ2-7; a possible D gene is TRBD2 (5 bases). Trimming removed 4 bases from V and 4 bases from J, with 11 bases in between. Per the germline V gene, CDR1 is SQVTM and CDR2 is ANQGSEA. The CDR3 totals 12 residues. CDR3 sequence: CSVGITGYEQYF. DNA of the CDR3: TGCAGCGTTGGTATCACGGGGTACGAGCAGTACTTC.

This chain uses TRBV28 with TRBJ2-3; a possible D gene is TRBD1 (6 bases). V lost 4 bases, J lost 0 bases, and 11 bases lay in between. This CDR3 contains 15 residues. Germline V gives CDR1 MDHEN, CDR2 SYDVKM. The DNA for the CDR3 is TGTGCCAGCAGTTCCCAGGGGTCTAGCACAGATACGCAGTATTTT. It yields the protein CASSSQGSSTDTQYF. Drawing the rest from reference TRBV28 and TRBJ2-3, the complete variable domain is DVKVTQSSRYLVKRTGEKVFLECVQDMDHENMFWYRQDPGLGLRLIYFSYDVKMKEKGDIPEGYSVSREKKERFSLILESASTNQTSMYLCASSSQGSSTDTQYFGPGTRLTVL.

This chain links TRBV29-1 with TRBJ1-4, with unresolved D. The V end was cut by 5 bases, the J end by 0 bases, with 7 bases between. The CDR3 extends over 13 amino acids. The germline V gene encodes CDR1 SQVTM and CDR2 ANQGSEA. DNA for the CDR3: TGCAGCGTTCTACCTGCAACTAATGAAAAACTGTTTTTT. Translating it yields CSVLPATNEKLFF.

This chain joins TRBV7-2 and TRBJ1-2; D perhaps matches TRBD1 (5 bases). Trimming removed 6 bases at V and 4 bases at J, with 18 bases between. Per germline, CDR1 SGHTA and CDR2 FQGNSA. The CDR3 has 15 amino acids. The CDR3 spells CASSADLLGGYGYTF. CDR3 DNA: TGTGCCAGCAGTGCCGATTTGTTGGGGGGCTATGGCTACACCTTC.

The chain uses TRBV6-1 and TRBJ2-3; 13 nucleotides align to TRBD2. CDR1 is MNHNS and CDR2 is SASEGT in the germline V gene. With V trimmed by 2 bases and J by 3 bases, 8 bases remained unmatched. This CDR3 has 18 amino acids. In DNA form, the CDR3 reads TGTGCCAGCAGTGAACAAATTCGGACTAGCGGGAGTACAGATACGCAGTATTTT. Protein: CASSEQIRTSGSTDTQYF.

This clone was recorded once. The chain uses TRBV2 and TRBJ1-2; D is undetermined. The CDR3 runs to 16 residues. Germline V gene lookup returns CDR1 SNHLY and CDR2 FYNNEI. V was trimmed by 2 bases and J by 5 bases, leaving 18 bases between them. CDR3 nucleotides: TGTGCCAGCAGTGAACAGGCAGGACTTACGGGGTATGGCTACACCTTC. Encoded protein: CASSEQAGLTGYGYTF.